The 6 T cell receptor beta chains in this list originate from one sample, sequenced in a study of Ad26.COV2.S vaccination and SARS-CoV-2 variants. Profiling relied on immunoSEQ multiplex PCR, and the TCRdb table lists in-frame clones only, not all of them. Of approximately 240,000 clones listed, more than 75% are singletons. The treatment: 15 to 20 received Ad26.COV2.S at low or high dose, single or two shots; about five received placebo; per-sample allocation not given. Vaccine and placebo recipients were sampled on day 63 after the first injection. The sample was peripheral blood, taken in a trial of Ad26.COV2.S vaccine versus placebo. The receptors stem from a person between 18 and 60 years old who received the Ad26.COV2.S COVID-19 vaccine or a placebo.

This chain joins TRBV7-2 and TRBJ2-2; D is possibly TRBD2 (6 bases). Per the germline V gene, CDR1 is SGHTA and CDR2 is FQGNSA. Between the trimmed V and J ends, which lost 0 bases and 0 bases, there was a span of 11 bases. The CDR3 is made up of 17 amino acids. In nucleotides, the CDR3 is TGTGCCAGCAGCTTAGCGGCCGGGAGCACGAACACCGGGGAGCTGTTTTTT. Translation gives CASSLAAGSTNTGELFF.

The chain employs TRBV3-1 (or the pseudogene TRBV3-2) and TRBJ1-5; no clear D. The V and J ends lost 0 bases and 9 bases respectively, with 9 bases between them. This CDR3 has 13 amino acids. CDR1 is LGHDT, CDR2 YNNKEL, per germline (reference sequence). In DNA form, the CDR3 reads TGTGCCAGCAGCCAAGACCCAGCTTTGCCCCAGCATTTT. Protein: CASSQDPALPQHF.

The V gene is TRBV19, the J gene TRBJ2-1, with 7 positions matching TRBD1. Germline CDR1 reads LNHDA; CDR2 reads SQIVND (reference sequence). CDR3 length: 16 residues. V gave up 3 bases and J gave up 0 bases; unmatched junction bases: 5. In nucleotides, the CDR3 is TGTGCCAGTAGTATGACAGGGCAGAGCTCCTACAATGAGCAGTTCTTC. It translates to CASSMTGQSSYNEQFF.

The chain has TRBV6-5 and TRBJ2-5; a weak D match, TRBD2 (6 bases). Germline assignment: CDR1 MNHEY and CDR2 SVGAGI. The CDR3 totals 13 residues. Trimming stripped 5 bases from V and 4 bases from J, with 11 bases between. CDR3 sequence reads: CASSLKGGETQYF. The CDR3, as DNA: TGTGCCAGCAGTCTTAAGGGAGGAGAGACCCAGTACTTC.

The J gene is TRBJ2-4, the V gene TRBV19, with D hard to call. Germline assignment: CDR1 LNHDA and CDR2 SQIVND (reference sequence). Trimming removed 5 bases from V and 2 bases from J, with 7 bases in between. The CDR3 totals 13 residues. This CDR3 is CASSGYPKNIQYF. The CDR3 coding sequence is TGTGCCAGTAGTGGGTACCCCAAAAACATTCAGTACTTC.

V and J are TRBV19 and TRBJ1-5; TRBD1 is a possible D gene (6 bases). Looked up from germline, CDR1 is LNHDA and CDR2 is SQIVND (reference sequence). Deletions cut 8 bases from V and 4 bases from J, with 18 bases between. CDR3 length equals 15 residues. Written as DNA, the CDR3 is TGTGCCAGTGTCATGGGGGCGTTTGGGAATCAGCCCCAGCATTTT. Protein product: CASVMGAFGNQPQHF.